This T cell receptor beta chain was found in a study of beta chain features in type 1 diabetes. The study, taken as a whole, reports: Moderately but significantly shorter TCRB CDR3s were found in Type 1 diabetes patients in all four CD4+ subsets.

Expressed TCRB transcripts were sequenced because the entire RNA isolate underwent reverse transcription. Measured with immunoSEQ multiplex PCR; TCRdb has only the in-frame clones, and not every one. The profile shows about 160,000 clones, around 8.4% of them singletons. For this clone: What it recognizes is unknown.

CDR3 size: 15 residues. V was clipped by 8 bases and J by 7 bases; unmatched bases: 11. Germline lookup yields CDR1 MNHEY and CDR2 SVGAGI. The chain recombines TRBV6-5 with TRBJ2-5, with 12 nucleotides matching TRBD1. This clonotype was obtained from a young woman with type 1 diabetes. The sample comprised central memory CD4+ T cells from blood. As DNA, the CDR3 is TGTGCCAGCGATACCGGGACAGGGGGCTTGGGGACCCAGTACTTC. Its protein product is CASDTGTGGLGTQYF.